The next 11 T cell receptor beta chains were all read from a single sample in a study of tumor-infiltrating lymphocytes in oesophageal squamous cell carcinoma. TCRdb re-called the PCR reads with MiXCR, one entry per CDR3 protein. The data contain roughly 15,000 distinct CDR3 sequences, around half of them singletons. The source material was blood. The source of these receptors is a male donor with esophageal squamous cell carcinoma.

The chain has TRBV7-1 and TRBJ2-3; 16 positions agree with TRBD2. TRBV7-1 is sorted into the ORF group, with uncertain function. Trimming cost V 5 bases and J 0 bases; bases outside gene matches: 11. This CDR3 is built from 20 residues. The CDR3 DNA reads TGTGCCAGCAGCCAACCCCCGGGACTAGCGGGGGGGCCTAGCACAGATACGCAGTATTTT. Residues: CASSQPPGLAGGPSTDTQYF.

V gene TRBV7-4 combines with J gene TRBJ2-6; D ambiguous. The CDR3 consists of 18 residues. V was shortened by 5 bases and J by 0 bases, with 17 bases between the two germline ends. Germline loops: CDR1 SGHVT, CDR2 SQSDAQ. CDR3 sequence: CASSAQQYYSSGANVLTF. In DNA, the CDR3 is TGTGCCAGCAGCGCCCAACAGTACTACTCCTCTGGGGCCAACGTCCTGACTTTC.

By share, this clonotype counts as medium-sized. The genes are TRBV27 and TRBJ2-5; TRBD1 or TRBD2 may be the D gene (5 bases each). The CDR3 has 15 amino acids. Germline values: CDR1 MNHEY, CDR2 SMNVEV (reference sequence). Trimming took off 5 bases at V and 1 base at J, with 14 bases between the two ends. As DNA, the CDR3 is TGTGCCAGCAGTCCACTGGGGGAAGTCCAAGAGACCCAGTACTTC. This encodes CASSPLGEVQETQYF.

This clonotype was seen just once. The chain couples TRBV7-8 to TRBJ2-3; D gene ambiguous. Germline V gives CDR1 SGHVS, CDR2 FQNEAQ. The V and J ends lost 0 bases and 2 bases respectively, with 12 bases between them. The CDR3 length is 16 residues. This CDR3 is CASSLAKQSPTDTQYF. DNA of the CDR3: TGTGCCAGCAGCTTAGCTAAGCAGTCCCCCACAGATACGCAGTATTTT.

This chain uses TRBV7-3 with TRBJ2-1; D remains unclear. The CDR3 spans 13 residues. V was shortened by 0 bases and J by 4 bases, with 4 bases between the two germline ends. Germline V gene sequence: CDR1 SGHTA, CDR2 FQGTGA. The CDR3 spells CASSLTGYNEQFF. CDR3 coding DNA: TGTGCCAGCAGCTTAACCGGGTACAATGAGCAGTTCTTC.

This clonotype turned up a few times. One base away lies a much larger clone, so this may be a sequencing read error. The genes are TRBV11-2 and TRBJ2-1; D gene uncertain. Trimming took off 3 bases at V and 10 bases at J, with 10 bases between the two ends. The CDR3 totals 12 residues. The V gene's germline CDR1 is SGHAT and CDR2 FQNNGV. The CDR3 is CASSFDSYEQFF. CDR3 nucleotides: TGTGCCAGCAGCTTCGACTCCTACGAGCAGTTCTTC.

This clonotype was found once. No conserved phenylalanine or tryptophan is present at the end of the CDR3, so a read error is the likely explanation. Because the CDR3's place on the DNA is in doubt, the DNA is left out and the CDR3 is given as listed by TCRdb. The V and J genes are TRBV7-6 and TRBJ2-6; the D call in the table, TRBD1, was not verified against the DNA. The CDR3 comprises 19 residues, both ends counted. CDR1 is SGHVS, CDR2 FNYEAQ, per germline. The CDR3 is CASSLVSGQGPYNEQFFGP.

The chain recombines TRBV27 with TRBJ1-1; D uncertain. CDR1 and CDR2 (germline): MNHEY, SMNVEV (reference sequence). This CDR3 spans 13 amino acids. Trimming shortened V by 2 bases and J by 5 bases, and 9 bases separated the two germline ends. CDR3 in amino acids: CASSLRLGTEAFF. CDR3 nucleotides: TGTGCCAGCAGTTTAAGGTTGGGGACTGAAGCTTTCTTT.

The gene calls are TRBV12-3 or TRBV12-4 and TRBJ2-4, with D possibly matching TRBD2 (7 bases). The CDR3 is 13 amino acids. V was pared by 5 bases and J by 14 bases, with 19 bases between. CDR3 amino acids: CASSQGTIYEKYF. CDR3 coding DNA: TGTGCCAGCAGTCAGGGGACTATATACGAGAAGTACTTC.

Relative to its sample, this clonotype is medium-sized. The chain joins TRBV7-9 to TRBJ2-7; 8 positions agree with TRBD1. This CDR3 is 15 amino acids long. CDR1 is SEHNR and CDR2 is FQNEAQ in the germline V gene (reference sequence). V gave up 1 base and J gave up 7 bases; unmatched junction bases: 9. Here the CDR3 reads CASSLGTGIYNEQYF. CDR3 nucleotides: TGTGCCAGCAGCTTAGGGACAGGGATCTACAATGAGCAGTACTTC.

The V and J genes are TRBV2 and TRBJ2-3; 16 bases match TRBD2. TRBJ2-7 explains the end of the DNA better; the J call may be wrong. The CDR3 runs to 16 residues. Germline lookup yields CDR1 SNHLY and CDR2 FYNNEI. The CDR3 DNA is TGTGCCAGCAGTGAGGGGACTAGCGGGAGGGTCTACGAGCAGTACTTC. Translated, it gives CASSEGTSGRVYEQYF.